Listed below are T cell receptor beta chains from one sample, sequenced in a study of PD-L1 blockade in urothelial cancer. Profiled with immunoSEQ multiplex PCR; TCRdb holds only in-frame clones, not every one. The sample consists of about 82,000 clones, 90% of them appearing once. The sample here was PBMCs, taken around atezolizumab (anti-PD-L1) treatment. The receptors stem from a man in his 60s with urothelial cancer. The CDR3 runs from the conserved cysteine through the conserved F or W. A D gene is named only where the DNA matches it firmly. Rows give clone size only sometimes, using once, few, many, or a class for an expanded clone.

v_call	d_call	clone_size	j_call	cdr3_aa	cdr3_nt
TRBV9	TRBD2	NA	TRBJ2-7	CASSPLSSGGTYEQYF	TGTGCCAGCAGCCCGCTCTCTAGCGGGGGGACCTACGAGCAGTACTTC
TRBV9	NA	NA	TRBJ1-4	CASSPRTATNEKLFF	TGTGCCAGCAGCCCGCGGACAGCAACTAATGAAAAACTGTTTTTT
TRBV7-2	NA	NA	TRBJ2-1	CASSPLGGPSQFF	TGTGCCAGCAGCCCCCTCGGGGGGCCATCACAGTTCTTC
TRBV7-8	NA	NA	TRBJ1-1	CASSLDLRTNTEAFF	TGTGCCAGCAGCTTAGATCTTAGGACTAACACTGAAGCTTTCTTT
TRBV4-3	NA	NA	TRBJ1-4	CASSQESPGGNEKLFF	TGCGCCAGCAGCCAAGAATCGCCAGGAGGGAATGAAAAACTGTTTTTT
TRBV9	TRBD1	NA	TRBJ2-7	CASSVRGGPYEQYF	TGTGCCAGCAGCGTAAGAGGGGGCCCCTACGAGCAGTACTTC
TRBV7-6	TRBD2	NA	TRBJ2-7	CASSTGLAGGAYEQYF	TGTGCCAGCAGCACCGGACTAGCGGGAGGCGCCTACGAGCAGTACTTC
TRBV18	TRBD2	once	TRBJ2-2	CASSPYSGGDTGELFF	TGTGCCAGCTCACCATACAGCGGGGGCGACACCGGGGAGCTGTTTTTT
TRBV7-2	NA	NA	TRBJ2-2	CASSLTTTGELFF	TGTGCCAGCAGCTTAACTACCACCGGGGAGCTGTTTTTT
TRBV4-2	TRBD2	NA	TRBJ2-7	CASSQEAGGYSYEQYF	TGTGCCAGCAGCCAAGAAGCGGGGGGGTACTCCTACGAGCAGTACTTC
TRBV5-4	NA	NA	TRBJ2-2	CASSSGLFAGIDTGELFF	TGTGCCAGCAGCTCGGGCCTCTTTGCGGGGATAGACACCGGGGAGCTGTTTTTT
TRBV7-2	NA	NA	TRBJ2-7	CASRSYTGSEQYF	TGTGCCAGCAGAAGCTACACAGGGTCCGAGCAGTACTTC
TRBV28	TRBD1	few	TRBJ1-5	CASSLVGQGNQPQHF	TGTGCCAGCAGTTTAGTCGGACAGGGAAATCAGCCCCAGCATTTT
TRBV7-9	NA	NA	TRBJ2-3	CASSLAEAQYF	TGTGCCAGCAGCTTAGCTGAGGCGCAGTATTTT
TRBV20-1	NA	NA	TRBJ2-1	CSARDISGSFF	TGCAGTGCTAGAGATATTTCGGGATCTTTCTTC
TRBV5-1	TRBD1	NA	TRBJ2-3	CASSVDRTDTQYF	TGCGCCAGCAGCGTGGACAGGACAGATACGCAGTATTTT
TRBV7-9	NA	NA	TRBJ2-4	CASSLALTGTNIQYF	TGTGCCAGCAGCTTAGCCCTTACAGGTACAAACATTCAGTACTTC
TRBV5-4	TRBD2	NA	TRBJ2-6	CASSYGAGEPSGANVLTF	TGTGCCAGCAGCTACGGCGCGGGGGAACCCTCTGGGGCCAACGTCCTGACTTTC
TRBV6-6	NA	NA	TRBJ2-3	CASSPGTEHTDTQYF	TGTGCCAGCAGCCCCGGGACTGAACACACAGATACGCAGTATTTT
TRBV5-1	TRBD1	once	TRBJ2-2	CASNQGAVGELFF	TGCGCCAGCAACCAGGGGGCAGTCGGGGAGCTGTTTTTT
TRBV30	TRBD2	NA	TRBJ2-7	CAFLAGGYEQYF	TGTGCCTTCCTAGCGGGAGGGTACGAGCAGTACTTC
TRBV7-3	TRBD1	NA	TRBJ1-6	CASSLNPGTGSGPLHF	TGTGCCAGCAGCTTAAACCCCGGGACAGGGAGTGGGCCCCTCCACTTT
TRBV20-1	NA	NA	TRBJ2-5	CSARVRETQYF	TGCAGTGCTCGCGTCCGGGAGACCCAGTACTTC
TRBV9	TRBD1	once	TRBJ1-4	CASSVDRGNEKLFF	TGTGCCAGCAGCGTGGACAGGGGAAATGAAAAACTGTTTTTT
TRBV7-9	TRBD1	NA	TRBJ1-1	CASSNTGGTEAFF	TGTGCCAGCAGCAATACAGGGGGCACTGAAGCTTTCTTT
TRBV7-9	TRBD1	NA	TRBJ1-1	CASGGQGTNTEAFF	TGTGCCAGCGGGGGACAGGGGACGAACACTGAAGCTTTCTTT
TRBV10-3	NA	NA	TRBJ2-3	CAISDSGDTQYF	TGTGCCATCAGTGATTCGGGAGATACGCAGTATTTT
TRBV30	NA	NA	TRBJ1-6	CAWTPLGSPNSPLHF	TGTGCCTGGACCCCCCTGGGGAGCCCCAATTCACCCCTCCACTTT